The 10 T cell receptor beta chains reported below all come from one sample, sequenced in a study of T-cell reconstitution after alpha-beta-depleted transplantation in children. Preparation of the TCRbeta library was carried out with unique molecular identifiers. MiXCR, run by TCRdb on the PCR reads, gives a single entry per CDR3 protein. Found here are about 510,000 distinct CDR3 sequences, more than 9.5% of them singletons; the top ten hold around 15%. Sequences were derived from PBMCs, mostly from graft donor cells, sampled 180 days after TCRalphabeta/CD19-depleted stem cell transplant. These receptors were collected from a female patient aged 2-9 years who had a stem cell transplant for aplastic anemia, so the T cells may come from the graft donor.

The rearrangement uses TRBV7-9 and TRBJ1-2, with D perhaps TRBD1 (6 bases). The germline V and J ends were trimmed by 2 bases and 1 base, with 17 bases remaining between them. Germline V gene lookup returns CDR1 SEHNR and CDR2 FQNEAQ (reference sequence). There are 17 residues in the CDR3. The CDR3: CASSLLGARQSNYGYTF. The CDR3 DNA reads as TGTGCCAGCAGCTTATTGGGGGCACGACAGAGTAACTATGGCTACACCTTC. The whole variable domain, filled in from reference TRBV7-9 and TRBJ1-2, reads DTGVSQNPRHKITKRGQNVTFRCDPISEHNRLYWYRQTLGQGPEFLTYFQNEAQLEKSRLLSDRFSAERPKGSFSTLEIQRTEQGDSAMYLCASSLLGARQSNYGYTFGSGTRLTVV.

The chain employs TRBV20-1 and TRBJ2-1, with 9 bases aligning to TRBD2. CDR3 length: 13 amino acids. CDR1 is DFQATT, CDR2 SNEGSKA, per germline (reference sequence). V trimming: 2 bases; J trimming: 7 bases; junction bases outside the gene matches: 3. The CDR3 is CSARTREGNEQFF. CDR3 DNA sequence: TGCAGTGCTAGAACGCGGGAGGGGAATGAGCAGTTCTTC.

This clonotype was observed a handful of times. This chain uses TRBV18 with TRBJ2-3, with a weak D call TRBD1 (6 bases). The germline gives CDR1 KGHSH, CDR2 LQKENI. The CDR3 is 16 residues long. V shed 3 bases and J shed 1 base, with 14 bases lying between them. Here the CDR3 reads CASSPNRDTRTDTQYF. CDR3 in DNA: TGTGCCAGCTCACCCAACCGGGACACCCGCACAGATACGCAGTATTTT.

This clonotype was seen only a few times. The chain links TRBV20-1 to TRBJ2-7, with 7 bases matching TRBD2. The CDR3 covers 15 residues. J was trimmed by 3 bases and V by 4 bases; bases with no gene match: 12. CDR1 and CDR2 (germline): DFQATT, SNEGSKA (reference sequence). The CDR3 here is CSANSPIGDYYEQYF. The CDR3 bases are TGCAGTGCTAACAGCCCCATAGGGGACTACTACGAGCAGTACTTC.

This clonotype was recorded many times. The rearrangement joins TRBV7-2 to TRBJ2-1, with D maybe TRBD1 (6 bases). The germline CDR1 and CDR2 sequences are SGHTA and FQGNSA. The CDR3 runs 17 residues. V shed 3 bases and J shed 7 bases, with 22 bases lying between them. The CDR3 loop is CASSFWGLESSKNEQFF. The CDR3 region has the DNA TGTGCCAGCAGCTTTTGGGGGCTAGAATCGAGTAAGAATGAGCAGTTCTTC.

The J gene is TRBJ1-1, the V gene TRBV24-1, with D unresolved. Trimming cost V 0 bases and J 3 bases, with 4 bases left between them. Germline V lookup: CDR1 KGHDR, CDR2 SFDVKD. There are 13 residues in the CDR3. The CDR3 protein is CATSDLRDTEAFF. The CDR3 DNA sequence: TGTGCCACCAGTGATTTGAGGGACACTGAAGCTTTCTTT.

This clonotype was observed a few times. This chain uses TRBV7-9 with TRBJ2-3, with TRBD2 matching 8 bases. Germline loops: CDR1 SEHNR, CDR2 FQNEAQ (reference sequence). The trim removed 5 bases at V and 2 bases at J, leaving 9 bases unmatched. This CDR3 contains 16 residues. CDR3 loop: CASSAVEREITDTQYF. The CDR3 bases are TGTGCCAGCAGCGCCGTTGAGCGGGAGATCACAGATACGCAGTATTTT.

The chain combines TRBV19 with TRBJ1-6; a possible D gene is TRBD1 (5 bases). The CDR3 sequence is 14 residues long. Germline CDR1 LNHDA, CDR2 SQIVND (reference sequence). V lost 9 bases to trimming and J lost 2 bases, with 11 bases between them. CDR3 sequence (DNA): TGTGCCAGAGTAAGGGGCGCCTATAATTCACCCCTCCACTTT. It yields the protein CARVRGAYNSPLHF.

This clonotype came up many times. The chain has TRBV29-1 and TRBJ1-4; D unclear. Trimming stripped 6 bases from V and 6 bases from J, with 8 bases between. This CDR3 is built from 11 residues. Looked up from germline, CDR1 is SQVTM and CDR2 is ANQGSEA. This chain's CDR3 is CSVRRDEKLFF. The CDR3 DNA is TGCAGCGTGCGGCGGGATGAAAAACTGTTTTTT.

This clonotype showed up just a few times. The CDR3 sequence: CASSLTAPSSYEQYF. In nucleotides, the CDR3 is TGTGCCAGCAGTCTCACGGCGCCGAGCTCCTACGAGCAGTACTTC. The rearrangement joins TRBV28 to TRBJ2-7; D not resolved. From germline, CDR1 is MDHEN and CDR2 SYDVKM. V was shortened by 5 bases and J by 0 bases, with 14 bases between the two germline ends. The CDR3 consists of 15 residues.